These 5 T cell receptor beta chains originate from one sample sequenced in a study of blood T cell repertoires in COVID-19. Method: immunoSEQ multiplex PCR; TCRdb's copy keeps in-frame clones and lacks some. This table has about 140,000 clones, around 87% appearing once. Source material: peripheral blood. These receptors all stem from a man over 45 with active COVID-19.

The rearrangement joins TRBV5-4 to TRBJ2-7; D call uncertain. This CDR3 contains 13 residues. Germline V gene sequence: CDR1 SGHNT, CDR2 YYREEE (reference sequence). V lost 2 bases and J lost 6, with 12 bases in between. The CDR3 DNA reads TGTGCCAGCAGCTTCCCTGAGCTCTCCGAGCAGTACTTC. Residues: CASSFPELSEQYF.

The V and J genes are TRBV5-4 and TRBJ2-2, with 8 nucleotides matching TRBD1. CDR3 size: 17 residues. The junction had 7 bases not matched to a gene; V was cut back by 2 bases and J by 1 base. Germline V gives CDR1 SGHNT, CDR2 YYREEE (reference sequence). The CDR3 region is CASSFQSDRVNTGELFF. CDR3 nucleotide sequence: TGTGCCAGCAGCTTTCAGTCGGACAGGGTGAACACCGGGGAGCTGTTTTTT.

This clone was observed once. The rearrangement joins TRBV18 to TRBJ1-1; D gene unclear. This CDR3 region has 13 residues. V lost 3 bases and J lost 5, with 10 bases in between. Germline V lookup: CDR1 KGHSH, CDR2 LQKENI. CDR3 amino acids: CASSPTRETEAFF. CDR3 sequence (DNA): TGTGCCAGCTCACCGACAAGAGAGACTGAAGCTTTCTTT.

This chain connects TRBV6-5 to TRBJ1-2; 7 positions match TRBD1. Germline loops: CDR1 MNHEY, CDR2 SVGAGI. CDR3 length: 16 residues. The V gene end was trimmed by 4 bases and the J gene end by 6 bases; junction bases not matched to a gene: 14. The CDR3 nucleotides read TGTGCCAGCAGTTCCAAAAACCAGACAGGGTTAGATGGCTACACCTTC. It codes for CASSSKNQTGLDGYTF.

In this sample, this clone turned up a few times. This chain joins TRBV7-9 and TRBJ2-7, with D possibly TRBD2 on 6 matching bases. The CDR3 has 14 amino acids. V was trimmed by 5 bases and J by 12 bases, leaving 23 bases between them. The germline V gene encodes CDR1 SEHNR and CDR2 FQNEAQ (reference sequence). The chain's CDR3 is CASSPNRGILSTYF. In nucleotides, the CDR3 is TGTGCCAGCAGCCCTAACCGCGGGATCTTAAGCACGTACTTC.